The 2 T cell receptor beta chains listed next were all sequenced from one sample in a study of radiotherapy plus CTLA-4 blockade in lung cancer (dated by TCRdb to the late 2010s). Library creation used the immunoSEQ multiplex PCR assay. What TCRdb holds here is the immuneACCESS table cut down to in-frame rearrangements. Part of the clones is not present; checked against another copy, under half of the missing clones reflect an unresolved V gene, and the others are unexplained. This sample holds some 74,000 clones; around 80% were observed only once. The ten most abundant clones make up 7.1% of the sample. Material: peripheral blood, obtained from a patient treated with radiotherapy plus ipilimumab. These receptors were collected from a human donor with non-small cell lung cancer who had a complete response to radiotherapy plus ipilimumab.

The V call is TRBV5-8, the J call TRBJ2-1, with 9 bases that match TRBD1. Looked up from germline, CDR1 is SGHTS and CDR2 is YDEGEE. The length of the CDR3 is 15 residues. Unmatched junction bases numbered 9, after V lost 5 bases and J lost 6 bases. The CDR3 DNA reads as TGTGCCAGCAGACCCCGGGACAGGGACACCAATGAGCAGTTCTTC. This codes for CASRPRDRDTNEQFF.

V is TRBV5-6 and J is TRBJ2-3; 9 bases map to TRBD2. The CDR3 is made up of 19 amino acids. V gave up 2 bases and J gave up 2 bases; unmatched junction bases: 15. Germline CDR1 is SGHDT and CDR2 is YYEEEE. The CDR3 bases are TGTGCCAGCAGCTTCTCGACTTCAGCGGGAGGCCCCTTCACAGATACGCAGTATTTT. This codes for CASSFSTSAGGPFTDTQYF.